These 10 T cell receptor beta chains came from one sample sequenced in a study of T cell clonotyping in hematopoietic cell transplantation. Repertoires were generated with immunoSEQ multiplex PCR, while TCRdb's copy carries only in-frame clones and drops some. The profile covers 25,000 to 30,000 clones, with 90% to 95% appearing a single time and around 2.3% taken by the ten largest. Time point noted: recipient sample about 28 days before transplant, after cytoreduction. The sample consisted of peripheral blood mononuclear cells, taken before stem cell transplant. Source of these receptors: a man aged 45-65 years with acute myeloid leukemia. Some clones in this sample may be carry-over from other donors' samples.

The chain links TRBV5-1 to TRBJ2-7; 8 bases line up with TRBD1. The junction had 10 bases not matched to a gene; V was cut back by 4 bases and J by 4 bases. This CDR3 region has 15 residues. Germline values: CDR1 SGHRS, CDR2 YFSETQ. The CDR3 DNA is TGCGCCAGCAGCCCGGACAGGGCGATAGTTTACGAGCAGTACTTC. The encoded protein is CASSPDRAIVYEQYF.

The chain employs TRBV19 and TRBJ2-1; 11 nucleotides agree with TRBD2. The CDR3 sequence is 21 residues long. V dropped 4 bases and J dropped 0; count of bases not matched to a gene: 17. Germline CDR1 LNHDA, CDR2 SQIVND (reference sequence). The CDR3 protein is CASSTIGLAGRGSSSYNEQFF. The CDR3 nucleotides read TGTGCCAGTAGTACTATCGGACTAGCGGGCCGTGGGAGTAGCTCCTACAATGAGCAGTTCTTC.

The V call is TRBV7-8, the J call TRBJ1-2; D not resolved. V gave up 1 base and J gave up 4 bases, with 7 bases separating them. The germline CDR1 and CDR2 sequences are SGHVS and FQNEAQ. The CDR3 consists of 13 residues. The CDR3: CASSLGQVYGYTF. CDR3 sequence (DNA): TGTGCCAGCAGCTTAGGTCAGGTCTATGGCTACACCTTC.

This chain links TRBV10-3 with TRBJ1-2, with a tentative D call TRBD1 (6 bases). From germline, CDR1 is ENHRY and CDR2 SYGVKD. The CDR3 loop spans 14 amino acids. Trimming pared 11 bases from V and 8 bases from J, leaving 24 bases between. The CDR3 sequence: CALRLEGGLGGYTF. In DNA, the CDR3 is TGTGCCTTACGACTCGAGGGGGGCCTAGGAGGCTACACCTTC.

The chain joins TRBV28 to TRBJ2-7, with a weak D call TRBD1 (5 bases). Per the germline V gene, CDR1 is MDHEN and CDR2 is SYDVKM. V was clipped by 3 bases and J by 4 bases, with 7 bases between them. The CDR3 extends over 12 amino acids. Written as DNA, the CDR3 is TGTGCCAGCAGTTTTAAGGGGTACGAGCAGTACTTC. Translating it yields CASSFKGYEQYF.

The J gene is TRBJ1-2, the V gene TRBV28; D unresolved. In germline, CDR1 is MDHEN, CDR2 SYDVKM. Trimming took off 4 bases at V and 3 bases at J, with 9 bases between the two ends. This CDR3 region has 13 residues. This CDR3 reads CASSSAVYYGYTF. CDR3 coding DNA: TGTGCCAGCAGTTCGGCAGTTTACTATGGCTACACCTTC.

This clone was counted once. The J gene is TRBJ2-7, the V gene TRBV29-1; weak D call: TRBD1 (6 bases). The length of the CDR3 is 12 residues. Germline CDR1 SQVTM, CDR2 ANQGSEA. With 1 base removed from V and 2 bases from J, the gap between germline ends came to 6 bases. DNA for the CDR3: TGCAGCGTTGAAGGGACAGCCTACGAGCAGTACTTC. It translates to CSVEGTAYEQYF.

V gene TRBV29-1 combines with J gene TRBJ2-2; TRBD2 aligns across 8 bases. V lost 4 bases and J lost 7; bases outside the gene matches: 5. Germline V gene data show CDR1 as SQVTM and CDR2 as ANQGSEA. The CDR3 runs to 13 residues. CDR3 DNA sequence: TGCAGCGTTGCCGGGACTAGTATCGGGGAGCTGTTTTTT. Translated, it gives CSVAGTSIGELFF.

The CDR3 DNA sequence: TGTGCCAGCAGGGGACCCAGGGGTGGGTACTTC. It codes for CASRGPRGGYF. This chain joins TRBV28 and TRBJ2-7; a possible D gene is TRBD1 (6 bases). Looked up from germline, CDR1 is MDHEN and CDR2 is SYDVKM. Between the trimmed V and J ends, which lost 6 bases and 12 bases, there was a span of 15 bases. The CDR3 is made up of 11 amino acids.

V and J are TRBV7-9 and TRBJ2-7, with 7 bases aligning to TRBD1. V dropped 5 bases and J dropped 4; count of bases not matched to a gene: 8. The V gene's germline CDR1 is SEHNR and CDR2 FQNEAQ (reference sequence). This CDR3 contains 14 residues. The DNA for the CDR3 is TGTGCCAGCAGCCCCTGGGGACAGAGATACGAGCAGTACTTC. Protein sequence: CASSPWGQRYEQYF. The entire variable domain, with the rest obtained from reference TRBV7-9 and TRBJ2-7, is as follows: DTGVSQNPRHKITKRGQNVTFRCDPISEHNRLYWYRQTLGQGPEFLTYFQNEAQLEKSRLLSDRFSAERPKGSFSTLEIQRTEQGDSAMYLCASSPWGQRYEQYFGPGTRLTVT.